Each of the 28 T cell receptor beta chains below was sequenced from the same sample in a study of molecular identifiers for immune sequencing clone quantification (dated by TCRdb to 2017 to 2018). Library preparation was by PCR. This sample was sequenced with an Illumina HiSeq 4000. Clones were called with MiXCR by TCRdb after fastp trimmed the public reads at Q25, and only in-frame beta chains were retained. CDR3 protein duplicates are merged, each entry listing the most common genes and DNA. The sample table lists more than 250,000 distinct CDR3 sequences, over 20% of them with a count of one. About 0.79% of the sample is taken by the ten largest. Sequencing was carried out using naive CD8+ T cells from blood, with Jurkat cell RNA spiked in. In light of the paper, this sample's cell subset or site label describes: FACS-sorted CD8+CD4-CCR7+CD45RA+ naive T cells. The receptors come from a human donor in good health. Some libraries in this study had Jurkat cell RNA spiked in.

In this sample, this clonotype turned up a few times. The chain joins TRBV28 to TRBJ1-2; tentatively, D is TRBD1 (5 bases). Trimming stripped 6 bases from V and 5 bases from J, with 10 bases between. This CDR3 region has 12 residues. CDR1 and CDR2 (germline): MDHEN, SYDVKM. CDR3 sequence: CASRSGLYGYTF. CDR3 nucleotide sequence: TGTGCCAGCAGGTCAGGGTTGTATGGCTACACCTTC.

To note about this clonotype: A much larger clone sits a single nucleotide away, making a read error possible. The chain combines TRBV6-1 with TRBJ2-5; weak D call: TRBD2 (7 bases). V lost 11 bases, J lost 5 bases, and 21 bases lay in between. This CDR3 contains 14 residues. Per germline, CDR1 MNHNS and CDR2 SASEGT. The CDR3 reads CAGTGGGVLETQYF. CDR3 DNA: TGTGCCGGCACTGGCGGGGGCGTGTTGGAGACCCAGTACTTC.

Remarks on this clonotype: One end of the junction does not line up with germline, which may come from a read error. This chain uses TRBV4-1 with TRBJ2-7, with 8 bases lining up with TRBD1. Germline CDR1 is MGHRA and CDR2 is YSYEKL. The CDR3 has 15 residues. The CDR3 region is CASSQVYAGGYGQYF. CDR3 nucleotides: TGCGCCAGCAGCCAAGTGTATGCAGGGGGCTACGGGCAGTACTTC.

The chain joins TRBV12-5 to TRBJ2-1; D remains unclear. V dropped 0 bases and J dropped 9 bases, with 15 bases sitting between them. This CDR3 has 15 amino acids. Per germline, CDR1 LGHNT and CDR2 FRNRAP. The CDR3 reads CASGLVLAIDGEQFF. CDR3 nucleotides: TGTGCTAGTGGTTTGGTACTGGCGATTGACGGTGAGCAGTTCTTC.

Comment on this clonotype: A much larger clone is a single base away; this may be a read error. The rearrangement joins TRBV12-3 or TRBV12-4 to TRBJ1-1, with unresolved D. The CDR3 is made up of 13 amino acids. CDR3 amino acids: CANSLPDGTEAFF. For the CDR3, the DNA is TGTGCCAACAGTTTACCGGACGGGACTGAAGCTTTCTTT.

This clonotype was seen more than once but under ten times. This rearrangement joins TRBV15 to TRBJ2-1; 7 bases agree with TRBD2. CDR1 is LNHNV and CDR2 is YYDKDF in the germline V gene (reference sequence). There are 16 residues in the CDR3. With 0 bases clipped from V and 6 bases from J, the junction kept 8 bases outside the gene matches. As DNA, the CDR3 is TGTGCCACCAGCAGAGAGGGCGGGAGTCTGATCAATGAGCAGTTCTTC. Translating it yields CATSREGGSLINEQFF.

This clonotype has a count of ten or more. The V call is TRBV5-8, the J call TRBJ2-7, with D hard to call. Germline V gene data show CDR1 as SGHTS and CDR2 as YDEGEE. Between the trimmed V and J ends, which lost 2 bases and 2 bases, there was a span of 14 bases. This CDR3 is 15 amino acids long. CDR3 loop: CASSLSPHSPYEQYF. The CDR3 DNA sequence: TGTGCCAGCAGCTTAAGTCCCCACAGCCCCTACGAGCAGTACTTC.

This clonotype was observed at least ten times. The rearrangement uses TRBV6-5 and TRBJ1-5; unclear D gene. The V gene lost 0 bases and the J gene lost 5 bases, with 8 bases spanning the gap. CDR1 and CDR2 (germline): MNHEY, SVGAGI. This CDR3 has 14 residues. CDR3 in DNA: TGTGCCAGCAGTTACTCGAGGTGGGATCAGCCCCAGCATTTT. This translates into CASSYSRWDQPQHF.

This chain connects TRBV7-9 to TRBJ2-1, with 8 bases that match TRBD1. With 4 bases clipped from V and 9 bases from J, the junction kept 8 bases outside the gene matches. Germline values: CDR1 SEHNR, CDR2 FQNEAQ (reference sequence). CDR3 size: 14 residues. CDR3 in amino acids: CASSSSTGVAEQFF. The CDR3 nucleotides read TGTGCCAGCAGCTCATCGACAGGGGTCGCTGAGCAGTTCTTC.

J is TRBJ2-3 and V is TRBV7-9; D is unresolved. V lost 1 base and J 2 bases, leaving 7 bases between the germline ends. Germline loops: CDR1 SEHNR, CDR2 FQNEAQ (reference sequence). This CDR3 has 14 amino acids. CDR3 coding DNA: TGTGCCAGCAGCTTAGGCACAAACACAGATACGCAGTATTTT. It translates to CASSLGTNTDTQYF.

As concerns this clonotype: A much larger clone differs from this one at a single base, so this may be a read error. V gene TRBV29-1 combines with J gene TRBJ2-3; 12 bases align to TRBD2. This CDR3 has 15 residues. CDR1 and CDR2 from the germline V gene are SQVTM and ANQGSEA. V shed 8 bases and J 2 bases; nucleotides not matched to a gene: 8. The CDR3 protein is CSIGLAGIYTDTQYF. The CDR3 DNA sequence: TGCAGCATTGGACTAGCGGGAATTTACACAGATACGCAGTATTTT.

The table lists this clonotype with a few counts. The chain has TRBV27 and TRBJ2-3; 11 nucleotides agree with TRBD2. Germline loops: CDR1 MNHEY, CDR2 SMNVEV (reference sequence). This CDR3 comprises 15 residues. Trimming took 7 bases from V and 4 from J; bases not matched to a gene: 7. CDR3 nucleotides: TGTGCCAGCACCATAGCGGGAGGGCCCCCAGATACGCAGTATTTT. It codes for CASTIAGGPPDTQYF.

This clonotype has a count of ten or more. The V gene is TRBV6-5, the J gene TRBJ1-1; 12 bases align to TRBD1. The germline V gene has CDR1 MNHEY and CDR2 SVGAGI. The CDR3 has 13 residues. After removal of 4 bases from V and 12 bases from J, the junction contained 6 bases not matched to a gene. CDR3 in amino acids: CASSLGQGALSFF. The CDR3 DNA sequence: TGTGCCAGCAGTTTGGGACAGGGGGCATTGTCTTTCTTT.

This clonotype turned up a few times. The chain joins TRBV19 to TRBJ2-7; 7 bases map to TRBD2. The germline CDR1 and CDR2 sequences are LNHDA and SQIVND (reference sequence). With V trimmed by 3 bases and J by 2 bases, 7 bases remained unmatched. CDR3 length equals 15 residues. DNA for the CDR3: TGTGCCAGTAGTATTGAAGGCGGGAGCGCCTACGAGCAGTACTTC. Its protein product is CASSIEGGSAYEQYF.

Worth noting for this clonotype: The conserved closing phenylalanine or tryptophan is absent in this CDR3, likely reflecting a read error. The CDR3 DNA sequence: TGTGCCAGCAGCCTCGGACAGGGGGTTTCTCAGCCCCAGCATTCT. It specifies CASSLGQGVSQPQHS. V and J are TRBV4-2 and TRBJ1-5; 10 bases are a match to TRBD1. Trimming removed 4 bases from V and 6 bases from J; junction bases left unmatched: 6. Germline CDR1 reads LGHNA; CDR2 reads YNFKEQ. There are 15 residues in the CDR3.

This clonotype has a count of ten or more. This chain links TRBV19 with TRBJ1-1, with unresolved D. Trimming stripped 6 bases from V and 1 base from J, with 9 bases between. Germline CDR1 reads LNHDA; CDR2 reads SQIVND (reference sequence). The CDR3 consists of 13 residues. The CDR3 DNA reads as TGTGCCAGTAGCATCGACGGGAACACTGAAGCTTTCTTT. This encodes CASSIDGNTEAFF. The variable domain in full, with the rest retrieved from reference TRBV19 and TRBJ1-1, is DGGITQSPKYLFRKEGQNVTLSCEQNLNHDAMYWYRQDPGQGLRLIYYSQIVNDFQKGDIAEGYSVSREKKESFPLTVTSAQKNPTAFYLCASSIDGNTEAFFGQGTRLTVV.

This clonotype appeared many times. The chain has TRBV7-9 and TRBJ1-1; TRBD1 matches at 7 bases. The CDR3 is 18 amino acids. With V trimmed by 5 bases and J by 0 bases, 15 bases remained unmatched. Germline assignment: CDR1 SEHNR and CDR2 FQNEAQ (reference sequence). The DNA for the CDR3 is TGTGCCAGCAGCCTCGGCGAGGACAGGCGACCTTTGAACACTGAAGCTTTCTTT. Its protein is CASSLGEDRRPLNTEAFF.

The table lists this clonotype with a few counts. This chain uses TRBV20-1 with TRBJ2-3, with D maybe TRBD2 (6 bases). Between the trimmed V and J ends, which lost 3 bases and 2 bases, there was a span of 18 bases. Germline CDR1 reads DFQATT; CDR2 reads SNEGSKA (reference sequence). CDR3 size: 16 residues. CDR3 in amino acids: CSASDTWASATDTQYF. CDR3 coding DNA: TGCAGTGCTAGTGACACGTGGGCTAGCGCCACAGATACGCAGTATTTT.

This clonotype was picked up many times. The J gene is TRBJ2-3, the V gene TRBV30; perhaps TRBD2 as D (6 bases). The V and J ends lost 5 bases and 1 base respectively, with 13 bases between them. CDR3 length equals 14 residues. Germline values: CDR1 GTSNPN, CDR2 SVGIG (reference sequence). The CDR3 sequence: CAWGGLVGTDTQYF. The CDR3 bases are TGTGCCTGGGGGGGACTGGTGGGCACAGATACGCAGTATTTT.

This clonotype was counted many times. This chain uses TRBV2 with TRBJ2-3; weak D call: TRBD1 (5 bases). V was shortened by 1 base and J by 0 bases, with 8 bases between the two germline ends. The length of the CDR3 is 15 residues. Per germline, CDR1 SNHLY and CDR2 FYNNEI. The CDR3 spells CASSEVTDSTDTQYF. The CDR3 DNA follows: TGTGCCAGCAGTGAAGTGACAGATAGCACAGATACGCAGTATTTT.

This clonotype occurred a few times. V usage is TRBV4-2 and J usage is TRBJ2-7, with a possible D match to TRBD1 (6 bases). CDR3 length equals 14 residues. Germline CDR1 reads LGHNA; CDR2 reads YNFKEQ. The ends were cut back, 0 bases at V and 2 bases at J, with 8 bases in the middle. CDR3 region: CASSQERQAYEQYF. The CDR3 DNA follows: TGTGCCAGCAGCCAAGAACGACAGGCCTACGAGCAGTACTTC.

For this clonotype: With a much larger clone just one base away, this may be a read error. The rearrangement links TRBV6-6 to TRBJ2-2; 12 bases are shared with TRBD2. The CDR3 covers 20 residues. Germline V lookup: CDR1 MNHNY, CDR2 SVGAGI (reference sequence). This CDR3 is CASSYTPTLLAGGIAGELVF. For the CDR3, the DNA is TGTGCCAGCAGTTACACGCCGACATTACTAGCGGGAGGCATCGCCGGGGAGCTGGTTTTT.

CDR3 sequence (DNA): TGTGCCAGCAGCCAGGAGCGGGGGGCCACCGGGGAGCTGTTTTTT. It codes for CASSQERGATGELFF. The chain is built from TRBV3-1 and TRBJ2-2; 9 positions agree with TRBD2. CDR3 length: 15 amino acids. After removal of 3 bases from V and 4 bases from J, the junction contained 3 bases not matched to a gene. Per the germline V gene, CDR1 is LGHDT and CDR2 is YNNKEL (reference sequence). The variable domain in full, with the rest retrieved from reference TRBV3-1 and TRBJ2-2, is DTAVSQTPKYLVTQMGNDKSIKCEQNLGHDTMYWYKQDSKKFLKIMFSYNNKELIINETVPNRFSPKSPDKAHLNLHINSLELGDSAVYFCASSQERGATGELFFGEGSRLTVL.

This clonotype occurred many times. CDR3 sequence: CASSSGTRRSYEQYF. The CDR3 DNA sequence: TGTGCCAGCAGTTCCGGGACTAGACGCTCCTACGAGCAGTACTTC. This sequence joins TRBV5-6 and TRBJ2-7, with 8 bases matching TRBD2. The ends lost 5 bases at V and 0 bases at J; junction bases unmatched: 7. Germline loops: CDR1 SGHDT, CDR2 YYEEEE. CDR3 size: 15 residues.

The sample holds a few counts of this clonotype. The chain recombines TRBV11-2 with TRBJ2-3; D unresolved. This CDR3 has 15 amino acids. Germline CDR1 SGHAT, CDR2 FQNNGV. Trimming took off 2 bases at V and 2 bases at J, with 11 bases between the two ends. The CDR3 region is CASSLTIPPTDTQYF. CDR3 in DNA: TGTGCCAGCAGCTTAACCATCCCCCCCACAGATACGCAGTATTTT.

Ten or more counts support this clonotype. J is TRBJ2-2 and V is TRBV12-3 or TRBV12-4; D is ambiguous. The length of the CDR3 is 13 residues. V was clipped by 6 bases and J by 7 bases, with 12 bases between them. CDR3 nucleotide sequence: TGTGCCAGCAGCCCGACTGACAACGGGGAGCTGTTTTTT. It is translated as CASSPTDNGELFF.

V usage is TRBV29-1 and J usage is TRBJ1-3; no clear D. Germline loops: CDR1 SQVTM, CDR2 ANQGSEA. CDR3 length: 15 residues. Trimming shortened V by 0 bases and J by 1 base, and 10 bases separated the two germline ends. The CDR3 sequence is CSVEDWAVSGNTIYF. Here the CDR3 DNA reads TGCAGCGTTGAAGATTGGGCAGTTTCTGGAAACACCATATATTTT.

This clonotype was picked up many times. In DNA form, the CDR3 reads TGTGCCAGCAGCTGGGGGCCGTCCTATGGCTACACCTTC. This sequence encodes CASSWGPSYGYTF. V and J are TRBV3-1 and TRBJ1-2, with D possibly TRBD1 on 6 matching bases. The CDR3 covers 13 residues. V was trimmed by 5 bases and J by 4 bases, leaving 11 bases between them. Germline assignment: CDR1 LGHDT and CDR2 YNNKEL (reference sequence).